The T cell receptor (beta chain) described here comes from a study of blood T cell repertoires in COVID-19. Overall study context: Both acute and convalescent COVID-19 samples were obtained from the United States, Italy and Spain. PBMCs, B-cell-depleted T cells, or T cells provided the cDNA or gDNA that made up the material.

Per the original methods: Amplifying reference gene primers gave estimates of nucleated cell counts. Repertoires were generated with immunoSEQ multiplex PCR, while TCRdb's copy carries only in-frame clones and drops some. The V and J calls and clone size come from that table; D and trimming were worked out from the DNA. The table lists fewer than 150,000 clones, approximately 88% of them singletons. The CDR3 has 19 residues. The sequenced sample was peripheral blood. The chain links TRBV21-1 to TRBJ2-7; no check of the table's D call, TRBD1, against the DNA was made. TRBV21-1 is described as a pseudogene. The sequence derives from a woman aged 25 to 39 who had recovered from COVID-19. CDR3 nucleotide sequence: TGTGCCAGCAGCAAAGACAGGGGGGGAAAGTCCATCCTAAACTACGAGCAGTACTTC. Encoded protein: CASSKDRGGKSILNYEQYF.